This TCR beta chain was sequenced in a study of cytomegalovirus exposure and HLA in healthy donors. Trimming removed 0 bases from V and 1 base from J, with 10 bases in between. This CDR3 is 15 amino acids long. Germline V gene lookup returns CDR1 SGDLS and CDR2 YYNGEE. Primers for the PCR totalled 60 Vbeta and 13 Jbeta. Using immunoSEQ multiplex PCR, the repertoire was profiled, and TCRdb retains in-frame clones only, with some absent. There are some 120,000 clones in the sample; 70% to 80% occur only once, and around 3.6% lies in the top ten. The sample taken for sequencing was PBMCs. The clonotype was recovered from a man younger than 40 in good health and CMV-seronegative. V gene TRBV9 combines with J gene TRBJ1-1, with D tentatively TRBD1 (5 bases). For the CDR3, the DNA is TGTGCCAGCAGCGTAGTGGGGCACCAGAACACTGAAGCTTTCTTT. This gives the protein CASSVVGHQNTEAFF.